The next 27 T cell receptor beta chains were all read from a single sample in a study of early stage breast cancer tumors. Profiled with immunoSEQ multiplex PCR; TCRdb holds only in-frame clones, not every one. The sample yields approximately 54,000 clones, about 77% seen once. The specimen sequenced was blood. The receptors stem from a person aged 35-50 years with breast cancer.

This rearrangement joins TRBV2 to TRBJ2-3; 8 bases agree with TRBD1. From germline, CDR1 is SNHLY and CDR2 FYNNEI. The V gene end was trimmed by 4 bases and the J gene end by 1 base; junction bases not matched to a gene: 4. The CDR3 sequence is 15 residues long. CDR3 in DNA: TGTGCCAGCAGTGCGGACAGGGTGGGCACAGATACGCAGTATTTT. Its translation: CASSADRVGTDTQYF.

Only a few counts were recorded for this clone. The chain couples TRBV7-8 to TRBJ2-7; 11 bases agree with TRBD1. V lost 5 bases and J lost 2; bases outside the gene matches: 8. This CDR3 comprises 16 residues. CDR1 is SGHVS and CDR2 is FQNEAQ in the germline V gene. The chain's CDR3 is CASSLGQGARTYEQYF. The CDR3 DNA reads TGTGCCAGCAGCCTAGGACAGGGGGCAAGAACCTACGAGCAGTACTTC.

This clone was observed a handful of times. V and J are TRBV19 and TRBJ1-2; 9 nucleotides match TRBD1. This CDR3 comprises 14 residues. Germline values: CDR1 LNHDA, CDR2 SQIVND (reference sequence). Losses at the gene ends were 5 bases for V and 4 bases for J; bases not matched to a gene: 5. The CDR3 spells CASSRTGEGYGYTF. CDR3 nucleotide sequence: TGTGCCAGTAGTCGGACAGGGGAAGGCTATGGCTACACCTTC.

This clone was detected once. This chain links TRBV7-2 with TRBJ2-5, with 12 bases aligning to TRBD2. V shed 0 bases, J shed 9 bases, and the junction held 11 bases outside the gene matches. Germline values: CDR1 SGHTA, CDR2 FQGNSA. CDR3 length equals 17 residues. The CDR3 is CASSLATGLAGSSAQYF. In DNA, the CDR3 is TGTGCCAGCAGCTTAGCAACGGGACTAGCGGGTAGTTCGGCCCAGTACTTC.

This rearrangement joins TRBV7-9 to TRBJ2-5; D is unresolved. With the DNA end fitting TRBJ2-7 better, the J assignment may be wrong. The CDR3 spans 13 residues. Looked up from germline, CDR1 is SEHNR and CDR2 is FQNEAQ (reference sequence). The CDR3 DNA reads TGTGCCAGCAGCTTGAGCCCACGATACGAGCAGTACTTC. This gives the protein CASSLSPRYEQYF.

This sequence joins TRBV7-4 and TRBJ2-5, with 16 positions matching TRBD2. The ends lost 8 bases at V and 5 bases at J; junction bases unmatched: 20. Germline V gives CDR1 SGHVT, CDR2 SQSDAQ. The CDR3 is made up of 20 amino acids. The chain's CDR3 is CASDARGGLAGGARGETQYF. CDR3 in DNA: TGTGCCAGCGATGCCAGGGGGGGACTAGCGGGAGGGGCCCGGGGGGAGACCCAGTACTTC. The full variable domain, in which reference TRBV7-4 and TRBJ2-5 provide the parts outside the CDR3, is GAGVSQSPRYKVAKRGRDVALRCDSISGHVTLYWYRQTLGQGSEVLTYSQSDAQRDKSGRPSGRFSAERPERSVSTLKIQRTEQGDSAVYLCASDARGGLAGGARGETQYFGPGTRLLVL.

The chain joins TRBV4-1 to TRBJ2-3, with 13 bases aligning to TRBD2. The germline V gene encodes CDR1 MGHRA and CDR2 YSYEKL. Unmatched junction bases numbered 13, after V lost 2 bases and J lost 5 bases. There are 19 residues in the CDR3. CDR3 protein: CASSQHGLAGEFLGDTQYF. The DNA of the CDR3 is TGCGCCAGCAGCCAACACGGACTAGCGGGAGAATTTTTGGGAGATACGCAGTATTTT.

V and J are TRBV28 and TRBJ1-2; 9 positions match TRBD1. The J segment lost 3 bases and the V segment lost 3 bases, leaving 8 bases of the junction unmatched. Germline-derived CDR1 and CDR2 are MDHEN and SYDVKM. The CDR3 covers 16 residues. In nucleotides, the CDR3 is TGTGCCAGCAGTTTTAATGGTCGACAGGGGGACTATGGCTACACCTTC. Translating it yields CASSFNGRQGDYGYTF.

The chain couples TRBV19 to TRBJ1-5; D unresolved. The germline V and J ends were trimmed by 6 bases and 0 bases, with 12 bases remaining between them. The V gene's germline CDR1 is LNHDA and CDR2 SQIVND (reference sequence). This CDR3 is built from 15 residues. CDR3 DNA sequence: TGTGCCAGTAGCCCTGGACGGTATAGCAATCAGCCCCAGCATTTT. Protein sequence: CASSPGRYSNQPQHF.

This clone was seen just once. This CDR3 is CASSPPAAEGYEQYF. The CDR3 DNA is TGTGCCAGCAGCCCCCCAGCAGCCGAAGGCTACGAGCAGTACTTC. This rearrangement joins TRBV7-6 to TRBJ2-7; no firm D call. This CDR3 comprises 15 residues. Deletions cut 5 bases from V and 3 bases from J, with 17 bases between. Germline CDR1 and CDR2: SGHVS and FNYEAQ. Complete variable domain (other parts from reference TRBV7-6 and TRBJ2-7): GAGVSQSPRYKVTKRGQDVALRCDPISGHVSLYWYRQALGQGPEFLTYFNYEAQQDKSGLPNDRFSAERPEGSISTLTIQRTEQRDSAMYRCASSPPAAEGYEQYFGPGTRLTVT.

The V gene is TRBV4-1, the J gene TRBJ1-1; weak D call: TRBD1 (5 bases). The germline V gene has CDR1 MGHRA and CDR2 YSYEKL. The CDR3 is 14 residues long. Deletions cut 6 bases from V and 1 base from J, with 12 bases between. CDR3 bases: TGCGCCAGCAGGGGAATGGGGCAGAACACTGAAGCTTTCTTT. Amino acids: CASRGMGQNTEAFF.

The rearrangement links TRBV7-2 to TRBJ2-1, with TRBD2 as a possible D gene (7 bases). Trimming took off 1 base at V and 3 bases at J, with 16 bases between the two ends. Germline-derived CDR1 and CDR2 are SGHTA and FQGNSA. This CDR3 is 17 amino acids long. This chain's CDR3 is CASSLERKGGRYNEQFF. For the CDR3, the DNA is TGTGCCAGCAGCTTAGAGAGGAAGGGGGGGCGCTACAATGAGCAGTTCTTC.

This chain links TRBV19 with TRBJ2-3; D remains unclear. The CDR3 contains 12 residues. Germline V lookup: CDR1 LNHDA, CDR2 SQIVND (reference sequence). The V gene lost 5 bases and the J gene lost 2 bases, with 5 bases spanning the gap. CDR3 sequence (DNA): TGTGCCAGTAGTCCCCCCACAGATACGCAGTATTTT. It is translated as CASSPPTDTQYF.

This clone was seen a few times. The chain recombines TRBV6-5 with TRBJ2-1; TRBD2 matches at 10 bases. The J segment lost 0 bases and the V segment lost 10 bases, leaving 3 bases of the junction unmatched. The CDR3 is 14 amino acids. Germline loops: CDR1 MNHEY, CDR2 SVGAGI. The CDR3 is CATSSGSSYNEQFF. CDR3 bases: TGTGCCACTTCTAGCGGGAGCTCCTACAATGAGCAGTTCTTC.

This clone was observed once. The chain joins TRBV14 to TRBJ2-7, with 9 bases lining up with TRBD1. Per the germline V gene, CDR1 is SGHDN and CDR2 is FVKESK. CDR3 length equals 17 residues. J gave up 6 bases and V 0 bases, and 12 bases lay outside the gene matches. The CDR3 coding sequence is TGTGCCAGCAGCCAAGATAGGTGGGGACAGGGACTTTCCGAGCAGTACTTC. As protein: CASSQDRWGQGLSEQYF.

The rearrangement joins TRBV27 to TRBJ2-5; the match to TRBD2 covers 8 bases. The V gene's germline CDR1 is MNHEY and CDR2 SMNVEV (reference sequence). V was pared by 4 bases and J by 5 bases, with 3 bases of the junction left unmatched. This CDR3 contains 13 residues. CDR3 residues: CASSSTGGETQYF. In nucleotides, the CDR3 is TGTGCCAGCAGTTCAACGGGGGGGGAGACCCAGTACTTC.

The gene calls are TRBV10-3 and TRBJ2-7; TRBD1 or TRBD2 may be the D gene (5 bases each). V was trimmed by 6 bases and J by 7 bases, leaving 16 bases between them. The CDR3 runs to 13 residues. From germline, CDR1 is ENHRY and CDR2 SYGVKD. Written as DNA, the CDR3 is TGTGCCATCAGCCCCGGCAGGGAGCGGGAGCAGTACTTC. Translated: CAISPGREREQYF.

This clone was seen only once. The chain uses TRBV5-5 and TRBJ1-1, with 7 bases fitting TRBD1. The CDR3 runs 15 residues. V trimming: 0 bases; J trimming: 10 bases; junction bases outside the gene matches: 12. Looked up from germline, CDR1 is SGHKS and CDR2 is YYEKEE (reference sequence). Here the CDR3 DNA reads TGTGCCAGCAGCTTGGAGGGGGCAGGGCTTATGAGAGCTTTCTTT. It encodes CASSLEGAGLMRAFF.

The V and J genes are TRBV6-6 and TRBJ2-7; D possibly corresponds to TRBD1 (6 bases). V was clipped by 0 bases and J by 0 bases, with 9 bases between them. Germline V gene lookup returns CDR1 MNHNY and CDR2 SVGAGI (reference sequence). The CDR3 is 15 amino acids. The CDR3 region has the DNA TGTGCCAGCAGTTACTCCCAGACAGGCTCCTACGAGCAGTACTTC. This gives the protein CASSYSQTGSYEQYF.

This clone was observed once. This chain links TRBV29-1 with TRBJ2-2, with D tentatively TRBD1 (6 bases). CDR3 size: 13 residues. Trimming cost V 7 bases and J 7 bases, with 16 bases left between them. Germline assignment: CDR1 SQVTM and CDR2 ANQGSEA. The chain's CDR3 is CSGQDTSHGELFF. CDR3 bases: TGCAGCGGACAGGACACTTCTCACGGGGAGCTGTTTTTT.

The chain has TRBV29-1 and TRBJ1-2; D unclear. Germline assignment: CDR1 SQVTM and CDR2 ANQGSEA. This CDR3 has 12 amino acids. The V end lost 0 bases, the J end lost 7 bases, and 9 bases lay between the germline ends. DNA of the CDR3: TGCAGCGTTGAAGACACCGGTGGTGGCTACACCTTC. Encoded protein: CSVEDTGGGYTF.

The rearrangement joins TRBV6-1 to TRBJ1-2; possibly TRBD1 for D (5 bases). Germline V gene lookup returns CDR1 MNHNS and CDR2 SASEGT. Trimming took off 6 bases at V and 5 bases at J, with 16 bases between the two ends. The CDR3 sequence is 14 residues long. CDR3 region: CASSLTKTVYGYTF. For the CDR3, the DNA is TGTGCCAGCAGCTTAACCAAGACAGTTTATGGCTACACCTTC.

V and J are TRBV11-3 and TRBJ2-3, with TRBD2 matching 12 bases. V gave up 8 bases and J gave up 6 bases; unmatched junction bases: 9. Germline CDR1 and CDR2: SGHNT and YENEEA. This CDR3 spans 15 amino acids. The CDR3 here is CASQLTSGRSDTQYF. CDR3 nucleotides: TGTGCCAGCCAACTGACTAGCGGGAGAAGCGATACGCAGTATTTT.

This clone was recorded a few times. The chain recombines TRBV7-9 with TRBJ2-7, with 11 bases fitting TRBD2. V lost 5 bases to trimming and J lost 9 bases; unmatched junction nucleotides: 9. Germline V lookup: CDR1 SEHNR, CDR2 FQNEAQ (reference sequence). The CDR3 spans 14 residues. The chain's CDR3 is CASSRTKLAGGQYF. CDR3 nucleotide sequence: TGTGCCAGCAGCCGCACCAAGCTAGCGGGAGGGCAGTACTTC.

The rearrangement links TRBV9 to TRBJ2-2, with D possibly TRBD2 on 6 matching bases. The CDR3 covers 15 residues. The germline gives CDR1 SGDLS, CDR2 YYNGEE. V lost 4 bases to trimming and J lost 7 bases, with 17 bases between them. The DNA of the CDR3 is TGTGCCAGCAGCCCCGGAGGGCCCTCGGGCGGGGAGCTGTTTTTT. The encoded protein is CASSPGGPSGGELFF.

The chain employs TRBV2 and TRBJ1-4, with TRBD1 as a possible D gene (6 bases). This CDR3 is built from 14 residues. Germline V gene lookup returns CDR1 SNHLY and CDR2 FYNNEI. V lost 4 bases to trimming and J lost 5 bases, with 11 bases between them. This CDR3 is CASSGTVVNEKLFF. DNA for the CDR3: TGTGCCAGCAGTGGGACAGTAGTAAATGAAAAACTGTTTTTT. Complete variable domain (other parts from reference TRBV2 and TRBJ1-4): EPEVTQTPSHQVTQMGQEVILRCVPISNHLYFYWYRQILGQKVEFLVSFYNNEISEKSEIFDDQFSVERPDGSNFTLKIRSTKLEDSAMYFCASSGTVVNEKLFFGSGTQLSVL.

This rearrangement joins TRBV28 to TRBJ2-7, with D unresolved. Trimming left V 3 bases short and J 2 bases short, with 5 bases between. Germline V gene data show CDR1 as MDHEN and CDR2 as SYDVKM. The CDR3 is made up of 12 amino acids. This chain's CDR3 is CASSFLAYEQYF. For the CDR3, the DNA is TGTGCCAGCAGTTTTCTGGCCTACGAGCAGTACTTC.